This T cell receptor beta chain was captured by sequencing in a study of cytomegalovirus exposure and HLA in healthy donors. Study-wide findings and caveats: Researchers catalogued roughly 170 TCR beta chains as cytomegalovirus-associated. Rare TCR sequences predominated, though certain public TCRs were found in many donors. A later analysis appeared to link common viral pathogens to several of the most significant clusters.

With 4 bases removed from V and 2 bases from J, the gap between germline ends came to 8 bases. The CDR3 sequence is 13 residues long. Germline V gene data show CDR1 as SGHDN and CDR2 as FVKESK. In regard to this clone: Its antigen is still unknown.

The study ran its PCR with 60 Vbeta and 13 Jbeta primers. Some clones are missing from TCRdb's copy, which holds only in-frame ones; the method was immunoSEQ multiplex PCR. This table has 110,000 to 150,000 clones, 55% to 85% appearing once. This chain uses TRBV14 with TRBJ2-5; D gene uncertain. The receptor's source is a middle-aged man in good health and CMV-seronegative. The sequencing sample was made of PBMCs. The CDR3 region is CASSRSIQETQYF. The CDR3 region has the DNA TGTGCCAGCAGCCGCAGTATACAAGAGACCCAGTACTTC.